This T cell receptor beta chain appears in the sequencing data of a study of beta chain features in type 1 diabetes. The overall study: Patients shared similar age, gender and cell yields with healthy donors.

Study observations and caveats: A possible short-template PCR bias applies equally to patients and controls.

Sequenced material consisted of expressed TCRB transcripts (all of the isolated RNA was reverse transcribed). Clones were read by immunoSEQ multiplex PCR, and TCRdb kept only the in-frame ones, dropping some. The table records several thousand clones, about 80% of them present only once. Looked up from germline, CDR1 is MNHNY and CDR2 is SVGAGI (reference sequence). This CDR3 spans 15 amino acids. J lost 1 base, V lost 6 bases, and 6 bases had no gene match. As to this clone: Its target is unknown.

Cells sorted by CD45RO/CCR7/CD25/CD127/CD95/CD27 comprised CD4+ naive, central memory, regulatory and stem cell-like memory cells. This TCR was recovered from a woman aged 18-29 years in good health. The genes are TRBV6-6 and TRBJ2-7; 10 positions match TRBD2. The specimen sequenced was Tregs from blood. CDR3 sequence (DNA): TGTGCCAGCAGCAGAGCGGGAGGGCCTTCCTACGAGCAGTACTTC. Protein: CASSRAGGPSYEQYF.